This T cell receptor beta chain was profiled in a study of response to subunit inactivated influenza vaccine. TCRdb re-analysed the RT-PCR reads in MiXCR, keeping a single row per CDR3 protein. The table has 530,000 or so distinct CDR3 sequences, about an eighth seen once; the top ten hold 10% to 13%. The V gene lost 3 bases and the J gene lost 4 bases, with 14 bases spanning the gap. The length of the CDR3 is 15 residues. Germline lookup yields CDR1 KGHSH and CDR2 LQKENI. This clonotype was sampled from a man aged 45-60 years who received an inactivated influenza vaccine. The sample consisted of PBMCs from blood, taken on the day of vaccination. V gene TRBV18 combines with J gene TRBJ2-3; either TRBD1 or TRBD2 may fit D (5 bases each). CDR3 DNA: TGTGCCAGCTCACCCGGAGGCAGGGTGGCAGATACGCAGTATTTT. Its translation is CASSPGGRVADTQYF.